This T cell receptor (beta chain) stems from a study of T cell responses to AZD1222 COVID-19 vaccine. Only in-frame clones appear in the TCRdb table, and some are missing; sequencing was by immunoSEQ multiplex PCR. Among 180,000 or so clones, around 90% were seen once, and the ten largest hold roughly 4.3%. V trimming: 5 bases; J trimming: 3 bases; junction bases outside the gene matches: 11. CDR1 is PRHDT, CDR2 FYEKMQ, per germline (reference sequence). The CDR3 runs 18 residues. The J gene is TRBJ2-2, the V gene TRBV13; 11 nucleotides align to TRBD2. This TCR was sampled from an adult who received the MenACWY meningococcal vaccine as a control. The sequenced sample was peripheral blood, obtained 28 days after the second dose of the MenACWY control vaccine. CDR3 loop: CASSPTTSGNSDTGELFF. The CDR3 DNA follows: TGTGCCAGCAGCCCGACGACTAGCGGGAATTCAGACACCGGGGAGCTGTTTTTT.